These 2 T cell receptor beta chains originate from one sample sequenced in a study of Graves' ophthalmopathy and Graves' hyperthyroidism (dated by TCRdb to 2016 to 2019). Sequencer: Illumina HiSeq 2000. TCR beta CDR3 regions were amplified from RNA transcripts for repertoire sequencing. The first round of RT-PCR was done with HTBI primers and the Qiagen OneStep RT-PCR kit, and was followed by a second round of multiplex PCR, then size selection and purification. TCRdb passed the public sequencing reads through fastp at Q25 and MiXCR, retaining productive beta sequences. Each entry merges the rows of one CDR3 protein and shows their most common DNA and genes. In all, the sample holds over a million distinct CDR3 sequences, and about two fifths of those were seen once. Around 10% of the sample is taken by the ten largest. Sequencing input: peripheral blood or thyroid tissue (not recorded which). All receptors derive from an adult man with Graves' hyperthyroidism.

This clonotype came up many times. The gene calls are TRBV7-2 and TRBJ1-3; the D gene is possibly TRBD1 (6 bases). The length of the CDR3 is 15 residues. Germline lookup yields CDR1 SGHTA and CDR2 FQGNSA. The V end was cut by 1 base, the J end by 3 bases, with 10 bases between. This chain's CDR3 is CASSLVGGLGNTIYF. The CDR3 DNA is TGTGCCAGCAGCTTAGTTGGGGGGCTTGGAAACACCATATATTTT.

The sample holds many counts of this clonotype. This chain joins TRBV20-1 and TRBJ2-5; D may be TRBD1 (5 bases). The CDR3 has 15 amino acids. Deletions cut 0 bases from V and 1 base from J, with 12 bases between. Germline assignment: CDR1 DFQATT and CDR2 SNEGSKA (reference sequence). For the CDR3, the DNA is TGCAGTGCTAGAGACAATTCAGGGTTCCAAGAGACCCAGTACTTC. It specifies CSARDNSGFQETQYF.